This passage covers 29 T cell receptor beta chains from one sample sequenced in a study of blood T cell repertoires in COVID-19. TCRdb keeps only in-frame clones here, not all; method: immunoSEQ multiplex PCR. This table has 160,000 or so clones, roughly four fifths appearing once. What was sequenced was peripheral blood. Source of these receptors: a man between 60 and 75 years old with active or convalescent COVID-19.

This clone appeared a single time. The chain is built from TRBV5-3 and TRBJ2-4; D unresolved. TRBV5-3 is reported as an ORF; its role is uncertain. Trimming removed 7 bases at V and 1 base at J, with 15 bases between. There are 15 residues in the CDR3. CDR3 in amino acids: CARPEEWQAKNIQYF. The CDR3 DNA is TGTGCCAGACCCGAGGAGTGGCAGGCCAAAAACATTCAGTACTTC.

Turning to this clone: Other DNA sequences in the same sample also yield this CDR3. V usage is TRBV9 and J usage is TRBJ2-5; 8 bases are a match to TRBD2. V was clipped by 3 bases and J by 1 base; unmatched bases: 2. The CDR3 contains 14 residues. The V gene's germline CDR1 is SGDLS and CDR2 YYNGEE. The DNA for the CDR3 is TGTGCCAGCAGCGGAGGGACTAGCCAAGAGACCCAGTACTTC. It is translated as CASSGGTSQETQYF.

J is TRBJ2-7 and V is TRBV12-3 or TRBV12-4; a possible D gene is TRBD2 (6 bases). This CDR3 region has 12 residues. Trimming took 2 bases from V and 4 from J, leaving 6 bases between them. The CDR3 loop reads CASSLRGYEQYF. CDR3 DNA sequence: TGTGCCAGCAGTTTACGGGGGTACGAGCAGTACTTC.

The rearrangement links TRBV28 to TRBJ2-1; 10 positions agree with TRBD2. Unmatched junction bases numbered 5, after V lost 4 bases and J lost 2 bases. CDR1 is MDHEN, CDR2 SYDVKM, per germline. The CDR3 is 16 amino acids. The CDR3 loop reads CASSSRGTSAYNEQFF. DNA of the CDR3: TGTGCCAGCAGTTCACGCGGGACTAGCGCCTACAATGAGCAGTTCTTC.

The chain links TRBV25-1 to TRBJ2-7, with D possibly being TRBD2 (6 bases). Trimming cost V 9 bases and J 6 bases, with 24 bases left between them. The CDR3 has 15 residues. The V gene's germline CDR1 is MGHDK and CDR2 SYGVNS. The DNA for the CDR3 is TGTGCCAGTCGCCATGGCGGGATCCTTTATGGCGAGCAGTACTTC. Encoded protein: CASRHGGILYGEQYF.

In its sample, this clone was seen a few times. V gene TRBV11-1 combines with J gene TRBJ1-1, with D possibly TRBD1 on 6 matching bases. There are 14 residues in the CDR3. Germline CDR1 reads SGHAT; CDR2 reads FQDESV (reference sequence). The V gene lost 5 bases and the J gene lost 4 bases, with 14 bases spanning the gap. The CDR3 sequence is CASSHRVQGTEAFF. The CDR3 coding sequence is TGTGCCAGCAGCCACAGGGTCCAAGGCACTGAAGCTTTCTTT.

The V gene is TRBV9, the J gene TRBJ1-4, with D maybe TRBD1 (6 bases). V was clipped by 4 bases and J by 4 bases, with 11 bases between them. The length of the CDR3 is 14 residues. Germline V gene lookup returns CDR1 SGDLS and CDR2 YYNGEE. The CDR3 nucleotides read TGTGCCAGCAGCCTCAGGGGCCATAATGAAAAACTGTTTTTT. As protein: CASSLRGHNEKLFF.

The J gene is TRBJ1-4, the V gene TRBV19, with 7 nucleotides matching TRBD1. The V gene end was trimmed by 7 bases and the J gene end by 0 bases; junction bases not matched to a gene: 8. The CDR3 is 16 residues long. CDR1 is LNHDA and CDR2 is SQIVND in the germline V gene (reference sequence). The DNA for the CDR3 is TGTGCCAGTAAACTGAGACAGGGAGCAACTAATGAAAAACTGTTTTTT. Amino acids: CASKLRQGATNEKLFF.

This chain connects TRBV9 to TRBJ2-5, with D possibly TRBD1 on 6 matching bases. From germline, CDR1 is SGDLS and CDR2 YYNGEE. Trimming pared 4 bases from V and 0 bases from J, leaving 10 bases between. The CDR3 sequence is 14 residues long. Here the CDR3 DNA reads TGTGCCAGCAGCCGGACAGACCACCAAGAGACCCAGTACTTC. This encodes CASSRTDHQETQYF.

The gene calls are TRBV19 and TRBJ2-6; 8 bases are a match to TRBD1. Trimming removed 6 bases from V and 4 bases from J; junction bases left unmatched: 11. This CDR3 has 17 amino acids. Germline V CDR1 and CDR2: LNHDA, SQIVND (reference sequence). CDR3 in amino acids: CASSHRGRAAGANVLTF. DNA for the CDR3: TGTGCCAGTAGCCACAGGGGGAGAGCGGCCGGGGCCAACGTCCTGACTTTC.

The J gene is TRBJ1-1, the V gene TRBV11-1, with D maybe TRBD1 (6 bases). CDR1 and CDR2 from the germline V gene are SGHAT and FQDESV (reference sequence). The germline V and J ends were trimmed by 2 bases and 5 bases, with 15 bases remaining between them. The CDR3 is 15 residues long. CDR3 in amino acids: CASSLSSQGRTEAFF. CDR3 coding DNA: TGTGCCAGCAGCTTAAGTTCCCAGGGGCGGACTGAAGCTTTCTTT.

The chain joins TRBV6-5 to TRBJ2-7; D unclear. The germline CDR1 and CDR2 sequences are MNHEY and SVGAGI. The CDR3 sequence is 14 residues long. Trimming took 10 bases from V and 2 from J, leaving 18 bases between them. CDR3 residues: CATPAGRLPYEQYF. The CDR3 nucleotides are TGTGCCACCCCAGCCGGCAGGTTACCCTACGAGCAGTACTTC.

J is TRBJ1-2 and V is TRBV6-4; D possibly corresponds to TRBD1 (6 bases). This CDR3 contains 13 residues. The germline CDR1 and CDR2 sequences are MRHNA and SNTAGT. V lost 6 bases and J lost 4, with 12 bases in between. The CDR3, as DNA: TGTGCCAGCAGCCATACAGGGAGCTATGGCTACACCTTC. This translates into CASSHTGSYGYTF.

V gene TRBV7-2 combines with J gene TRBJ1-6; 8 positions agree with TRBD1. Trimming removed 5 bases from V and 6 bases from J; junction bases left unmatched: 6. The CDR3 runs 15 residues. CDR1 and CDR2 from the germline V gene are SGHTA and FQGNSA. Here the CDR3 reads CASSRETGANSPLHF. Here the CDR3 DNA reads TGTGCCAGCAGCCGGGAGACAGGGGCTAATTCACCCCTCCACTTT. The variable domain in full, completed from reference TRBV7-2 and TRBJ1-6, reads GAGVSQSPSNKVTEKGKDVELRCDPISGHTALYWYRQSLGQGLEFLIYFQGNSAPDKSGLPSDRFSAERTGGSVSTLTIQRTQQEDSAVYLCASSRETGANSPLHFGNGTRLTVT.

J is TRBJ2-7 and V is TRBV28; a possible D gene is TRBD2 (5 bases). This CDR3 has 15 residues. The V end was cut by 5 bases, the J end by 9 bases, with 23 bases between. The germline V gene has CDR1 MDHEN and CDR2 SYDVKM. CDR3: CASSGARDSDGRQYF. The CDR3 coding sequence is TGTGCCAGCAGTGGAGCCCGAGACTCCGATGGGAGGCAGTACTTC.

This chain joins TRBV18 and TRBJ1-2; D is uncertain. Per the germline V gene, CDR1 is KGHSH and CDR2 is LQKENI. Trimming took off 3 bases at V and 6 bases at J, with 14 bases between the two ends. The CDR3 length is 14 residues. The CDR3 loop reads CASSPELMGDGYTF. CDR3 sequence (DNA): TGTGCCAGCTCACCTGAGCTCATGGGCGATGGCTACACCTTC.

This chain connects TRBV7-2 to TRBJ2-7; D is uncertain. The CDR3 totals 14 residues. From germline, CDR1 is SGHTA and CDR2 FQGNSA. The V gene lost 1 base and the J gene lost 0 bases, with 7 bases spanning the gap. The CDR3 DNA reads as TGTGCCAGCAGCTTAGTTCGGAGCTCCTACGAGCAGTACTTC. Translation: CASSLVRSSYEQYF.

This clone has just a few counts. CDR3 coding DNA: TGTGCCAGCAGCGAGGGGAGGCGGGGCTCCTACGAGCAGTACTTC. Amino acids: CASSEGRRGSYEQYF. The chain is built from TRBV5-6 and TRBJ2-7, with D possibly TRBD2 on 6 matching bases. Looked up from germline, CDR1 is SGHDT and CDR2 is YYEEEE. V was trimmed by 4 bases and J by 0 bases, leaving 14 bases between them. The CDR3 totals 15 residues.

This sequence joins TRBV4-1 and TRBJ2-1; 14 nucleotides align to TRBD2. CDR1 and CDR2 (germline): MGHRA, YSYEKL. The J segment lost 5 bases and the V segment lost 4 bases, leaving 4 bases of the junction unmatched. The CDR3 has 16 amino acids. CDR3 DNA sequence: TGCGCCAGCAGCCTCCGACTAGCGGGAGGGAACAATGAGCAGTTCTTC. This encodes CASSLRLAGGNNEQFF.

CDR3 DNA sequence: TGTGCCAGCAGCCAAGCAAGCTTGAACACTGAAGCTTTCTTT. Protein product: CASSQASLNTEAFF. The V and J genes are TRBV3-1 (or the pseudogene TRBV3-2) and TRBJ1-1; unclear D gene. Trimming shortened V by 1 base and J by 0 bases, and 6 bases separated the two germline ends. The CDR3 loop spans 14 amino acids. From germline, CDR1 is LGHDT and CDR2 YNNKEL (reference sequence).

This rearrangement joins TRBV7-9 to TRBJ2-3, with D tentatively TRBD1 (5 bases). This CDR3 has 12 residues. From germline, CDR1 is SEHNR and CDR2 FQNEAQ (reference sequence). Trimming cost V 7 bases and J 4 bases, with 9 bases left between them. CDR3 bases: TGTGCCAGCAACAAGGGGCCAGATACGCAGTATTTT. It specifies CASNKGPDTQYF.

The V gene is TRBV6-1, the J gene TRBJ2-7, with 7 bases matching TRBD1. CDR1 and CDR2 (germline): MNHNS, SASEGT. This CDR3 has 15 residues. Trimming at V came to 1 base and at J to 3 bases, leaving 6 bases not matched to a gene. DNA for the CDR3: TGTGCCAGCAGTGAAGTAGGGGGCGGTAGCTACGAGCAGTACTTC. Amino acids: CASSEVGGGSYEQYF.

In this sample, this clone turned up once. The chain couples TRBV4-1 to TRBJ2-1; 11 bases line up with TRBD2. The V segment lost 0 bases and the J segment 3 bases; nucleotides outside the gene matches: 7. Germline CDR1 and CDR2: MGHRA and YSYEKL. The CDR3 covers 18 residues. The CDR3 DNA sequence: TGCGCCAGCAGCCAAGATAGGGCAGGACTAGCGGGCTACAATGAGCAGTTCTTC. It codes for CASSQDRAGLAGYNEQFF.

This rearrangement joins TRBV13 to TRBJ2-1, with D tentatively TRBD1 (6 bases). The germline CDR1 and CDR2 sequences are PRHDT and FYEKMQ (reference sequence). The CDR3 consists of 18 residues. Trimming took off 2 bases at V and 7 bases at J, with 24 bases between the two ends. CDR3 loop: CASSLSYAASGELNEQFF. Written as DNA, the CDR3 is TGTGCCAGCAGCTTAAGTTATGCGGCGTCAGGGGAATTAAATGAGCAGTTCTTC.

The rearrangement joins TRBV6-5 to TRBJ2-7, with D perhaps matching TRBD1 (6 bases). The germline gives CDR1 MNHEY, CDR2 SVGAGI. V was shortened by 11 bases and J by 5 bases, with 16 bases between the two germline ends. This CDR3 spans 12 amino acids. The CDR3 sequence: CASLRGIDEQYF. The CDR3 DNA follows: TGTGCCTCCTTGAGGGGGATCGACGAGCAGTACTTC.

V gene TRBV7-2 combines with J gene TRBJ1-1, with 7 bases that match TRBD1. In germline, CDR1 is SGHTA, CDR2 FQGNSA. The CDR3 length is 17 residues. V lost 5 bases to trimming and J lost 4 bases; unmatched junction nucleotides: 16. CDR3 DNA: TGTGCCAGCAGCCCCAAGGCAGGTAGGGGGCGAGGCACTGAAGCTTTCTTT. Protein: CASSPKAGRGRGTEAFF.

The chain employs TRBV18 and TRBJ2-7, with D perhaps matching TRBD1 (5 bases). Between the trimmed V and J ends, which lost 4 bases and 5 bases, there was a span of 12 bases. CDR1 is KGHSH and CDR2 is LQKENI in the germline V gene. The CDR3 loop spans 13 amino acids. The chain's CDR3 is CASSQTQQDEQYF. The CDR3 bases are TGTGCCAGCTCACAGACCCAACAGGACGAGCAGTACTTC.

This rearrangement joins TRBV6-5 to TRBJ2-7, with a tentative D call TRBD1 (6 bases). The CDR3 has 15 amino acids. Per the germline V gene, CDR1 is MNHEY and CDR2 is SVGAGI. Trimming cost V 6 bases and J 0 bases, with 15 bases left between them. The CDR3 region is CASSTYREYSYEQYF. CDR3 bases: TGTGCCAGCAGCACCTACAGGGAGTACTCCTACGAGCAGTACTTC.

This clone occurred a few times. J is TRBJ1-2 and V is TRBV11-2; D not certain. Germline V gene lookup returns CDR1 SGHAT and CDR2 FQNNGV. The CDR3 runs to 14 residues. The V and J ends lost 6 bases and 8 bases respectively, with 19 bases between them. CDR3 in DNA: TGTGCCAGCAGATCCACGAGACACGCACGGGGCTACACCTTC. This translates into CASRSTRHARGYTF.